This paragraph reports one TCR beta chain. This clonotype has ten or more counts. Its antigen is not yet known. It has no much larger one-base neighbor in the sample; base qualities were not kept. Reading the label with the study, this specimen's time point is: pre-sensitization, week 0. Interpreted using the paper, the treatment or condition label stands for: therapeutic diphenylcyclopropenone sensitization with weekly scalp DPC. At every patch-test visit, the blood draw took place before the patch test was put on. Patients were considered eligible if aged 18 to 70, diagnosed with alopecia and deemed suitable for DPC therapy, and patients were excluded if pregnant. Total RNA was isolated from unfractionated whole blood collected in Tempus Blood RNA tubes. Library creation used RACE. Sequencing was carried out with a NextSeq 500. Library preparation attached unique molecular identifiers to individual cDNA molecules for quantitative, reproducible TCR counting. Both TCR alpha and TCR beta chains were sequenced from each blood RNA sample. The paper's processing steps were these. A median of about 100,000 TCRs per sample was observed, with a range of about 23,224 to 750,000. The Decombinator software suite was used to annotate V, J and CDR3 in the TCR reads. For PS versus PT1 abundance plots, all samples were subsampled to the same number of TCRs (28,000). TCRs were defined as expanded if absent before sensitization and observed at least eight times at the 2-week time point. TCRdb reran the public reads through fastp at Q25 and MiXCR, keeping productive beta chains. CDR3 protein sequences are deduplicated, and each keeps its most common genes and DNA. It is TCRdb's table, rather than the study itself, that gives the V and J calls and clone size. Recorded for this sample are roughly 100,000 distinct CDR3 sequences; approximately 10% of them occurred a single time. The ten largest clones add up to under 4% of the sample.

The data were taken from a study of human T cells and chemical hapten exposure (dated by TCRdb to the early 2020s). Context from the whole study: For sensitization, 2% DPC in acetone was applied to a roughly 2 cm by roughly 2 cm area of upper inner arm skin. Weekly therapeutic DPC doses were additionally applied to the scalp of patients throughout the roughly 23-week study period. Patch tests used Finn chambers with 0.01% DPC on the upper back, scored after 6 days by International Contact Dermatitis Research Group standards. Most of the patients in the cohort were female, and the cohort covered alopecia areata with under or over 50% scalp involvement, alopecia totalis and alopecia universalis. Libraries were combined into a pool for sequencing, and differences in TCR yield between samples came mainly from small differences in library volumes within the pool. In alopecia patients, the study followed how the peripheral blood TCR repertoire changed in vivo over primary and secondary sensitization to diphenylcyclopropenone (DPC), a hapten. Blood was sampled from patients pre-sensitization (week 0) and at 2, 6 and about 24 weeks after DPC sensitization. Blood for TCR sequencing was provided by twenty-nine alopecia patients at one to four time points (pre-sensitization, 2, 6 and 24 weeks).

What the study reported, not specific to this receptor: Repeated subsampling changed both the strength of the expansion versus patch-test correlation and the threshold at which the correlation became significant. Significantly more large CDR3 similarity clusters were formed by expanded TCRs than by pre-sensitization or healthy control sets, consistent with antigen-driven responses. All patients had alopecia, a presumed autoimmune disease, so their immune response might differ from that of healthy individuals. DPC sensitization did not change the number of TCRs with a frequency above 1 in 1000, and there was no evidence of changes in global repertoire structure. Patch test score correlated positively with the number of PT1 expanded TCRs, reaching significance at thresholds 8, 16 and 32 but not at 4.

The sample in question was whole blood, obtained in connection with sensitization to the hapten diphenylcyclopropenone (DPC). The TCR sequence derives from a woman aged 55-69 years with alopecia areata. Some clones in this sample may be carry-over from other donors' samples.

The DNA sequence follows: TGTGCCAGCAGCGTTGCGGCCCTCCTGGGGGAAGCTTTCTTT. Protein translation: CASSVAALLGEAFF. This chain joins TRBV9 to TRBJ1-1; the D gene lacks a confident call. CDR1 and CDR2 were assigned from the germline V gene as SGDLS and YYNGEE. The CDR3, cysteine through phenylalanine, is 14 amino acids long. Only the CDR3 part of the read is kept: 42 bases, read in frame from the first base. The trim is 2 bases for V and 8 bases for J, with a gap of 16 bases between the germline ends.